A selection of T cell receptor beta chains follows, all from one sample in a study of blood T cell repertoires in COVID-19. Clones were sequenced by immunoSEQ multiplex PCR, and TCRdb holds only the in-frame ones, with some missing. The sample holds roughly 95,000 clones, around 81% seen once. The specimen sequenced was peripheral blood. Receptors were obtained from a man aged 55-75 years with acute or convalescent COVID-19. Each CDR3 is given with its conserved first and last residue. A D gene is named only where the DNA matches it firmly. Size values are once, few and many counts, or a class for expanded clones, and some rows have none.

CDR3 DNA: TGTGCCAGCAGCGTCCGGGACTTCTCCTACAATGAGCAGTTCTTC
CDR3 protein: CASSVRDFSYNEQFF
clone size: NA
D gene: NA
J gene: TRBJ2-1
V gene: TRBV7-2

CDR3 DNA: TGTGCCAGCAGCCAGGAGGACCAGCCATACAATGAGCAGTTCTTC
CDR3 protein: CASSQEDQPYNEQFF
clone size: once
D gene: NA
J gene: TRBJ2-1
V gene: TRBV11-2

CDR3 DNA: TGCGCCAGCAGCCCCCAAAGCGGGAGGGAGAATGAGCAGTTCTTC
CDR3 protein: CASSPQSGRENEQFF
clone size: NA
D gene: TRBD2
J gene: TRBJ2-1
V gene: TRBV4-3

CDR3 DNA: TGTGCCAGCAGCTCCAGATCGTTAGCGGGAGCCTACAATGAGCAGTTCTTC
CDR3 protein: CASSSRSLAGAYNEQFF
clone size: NA
D gene: TRBD2
J gene: TRBJ2-1
V gene: TRBV11-3

CDR3 DNA: TGCGCCAGCAGCTCCGGACAGGGGCGCGTCGGCTATGGCTACACCTTC
CDR3 protein: CASSSGQGRVGYGYTF
clone size: NA
D gene: TRBD1
J gene: TRBJ1-2
V gene: TRBV5-1

CDR3 DNA: TGTGCCAGCAGTCAATCCCCCAGGGGGGACCAAGAGACCCAGTACTTC
CDR3 protein: CASSQSPRGDQETQYF
clone size: NA
D gene: NA
J gene: TRBJ2-5
V gene: TRBV27

CDR3 DNA: TGTGCCAGCAGTTACGGCCAGGCCTCTGGAAACACCATATATTTT
CDR3 protein: CASSYGQASGNTIYF
clone size: once
D gene: NA
J gene: TRBJ1-3
V gene: TRBV6-5

CDR3 DNA: TGTGCCTGGAGGCTAGGTGGGAACACTGAAGCTTTCTTT
CDR3 protein: CAWRLGGNTEAFF
clone size: NA
D gene: NA
J gene: TRBJ1-1
V gene: TRBV30

CDR3 DNA: TGTGCCACCAGCACGGGGACAGGCGGCACCATATATTTT
CDR3 protein: CATSTGTGGTIYF
clone size: NA
D gene: TRBD1
J gene: TRBJ1-3
V gene: TRBV15

CDR3 DNA: TGTGCCAGCAGCTTCACCGACAATGGCTACGAGCAGTACTTC
CDR3 protein: CASSFTDNGYEQYF
clone size: NA
D gene: NA
J gene: TRBJ2-7
V gene: TRBV11-2